This is a list of T cell receptor beta chains from one sample in a study of T cell responses to AZD1222 COVID-19 vaccine. The method was immunoSEQ multiplex PCR; TCRdb's version includes in-frame clones alone and lacks a portion of them. The profile covers roughly 140,000 clones, with about 87% appearing a single time and 3% to 4% taken by the ten largest. This specimen was peripheral blood, taken on day 0 of MenACWY control vaccination. These receptor sequences come from an adult in good health. Both conserved end residues are part of each CDR3. A D gene is named only where the DNA matches it firmly. Clone size is not always given. Where it is, it says once, few, many or a class for expanded clones.

few,TRBV5-1,TRBD1,TRBJ2-7,TGCGCCAGCAGCTTCGACAGGGCCTACTACGAGCAGTACTTC,CASSFDRAYYEQYF
-,TRBV5-1,TRBD2,TRBJ2-3,TGCGCCAGCAGCGAATCCAGATACGGGAGGGCCGGGGCAGATACGCAGTATTTT,CASSESRYGRAGADTQYF
-,TRBV7-2,-,TRBJ2-2,TGTGCCAGCAGCCATGGGACGTCGGCGAACACCGGGGAGCTGTTTTTT,CASSHGTSANTGELFF
-,TRBV5-1,TRBD1,TRBJ2-3,TGCGCCAGCAGCCCGAAAACAGGGGATGGCACAGATACGCAGTATTTT,CASSPKTGDGTDTQYF
-,TRBV5-4,TRBD2,TRBJ2-7,TGTGCCAGCAGCTTGGGACTAGCCACATTCCGCTCCGAGCAGTACTTC,CASSLGLATFRSEQYF
-,TRBV29-1,-,TRBJ2-4,TGCAGCGTTTTGGGGGCGGGAAACATTCAGTACTTC,CSVLGAGNIQYF
-,TRBV2,-,TRBJ2-1,TGTGCCAGCAGCCCCTCCAGGGTTTACAATGAGCAGTTCTTC,CASSPSRVYNEQFF
-,TRBV7-2,-,TRBJ1-5,TGTGCCAGCAGCCCTCAGGGTGAATATCAGCCCCAGCATTTT,CASSPQGEYQPQHF
-,TRBV6-5,TRBD1,TRBJ2-7,TGTGCCAGCAGTTGGGACAGGGGAATGTACGAGCAGTACTTC,CASSWDRGMYEQYF
-,TRBV27,TRBD2,TRBJ2-1,TGTGCCAGCAGTTTTATAGCGGGAGGCCTCTACAATGAGCAGTTCTTC,CASSFIAGGLYNEQFF
-,TRBV20-1,-,TRBJ2-1,TGCAGTGCTAGTGGGTTGTCCTACAATGAGCAGTTCTTC,CSASGLSYNEQFF
once,TRBV27,TRBD1,TRBJ1-6,TGTGCCAGCAGTCCACGACAGGGTTATAATTCACCCCTCCACTTT,CASSPRQGYNSPLHF
-,TRBV6-1,-,TRBJ1-2,TGTGCCAGCAGTGACGGGACTAACTATGGCTACACCTTC,CASSDGTNYGYTF
few,TRBV5-6,-,TRBJ1-4,TGTGCCAGCAGCATCGCGGGTGAAAAACTGTTTTTT,CASSIAGEKLFF
-,TRBV21-1,-,TRBJ2-7,TGTGCCAGCAGCAATACAAATCTACTCCACGAGCAGTACTTC,CASSNTNLLHEQYF
-,TRBV19,-,TRBJ2-5,TGTGCCAGTAGCCTTAAGCCGTACCAAGAGACCCAGTACTTC,CASSLKPYQETQYF
many,TRBV2,TRBD1,TRBJ1-6,TGTGCCAGCCAAAGACAGGGGGTAGAGATCTCACCCCTCCACTTT,CASQRQGVEISPLHF
-,TRBV7-2,TRBD1,TRBJ1-2,TGTGCCAGCAGCTTAGCAGTACCCCGGACAGGGTCTAACTATGGCTACACCTTC,CASSLAVPRTGSNYGYTF
-,TRBV2,-,TRBJ2-7,TGTGCCAGCAACCACCACAACAGCTACGAGCAGTACTTC,CASNHHNSYEQYF
-,TRBV19,TRBD1,TRBJ2-6,TGTGCCAGTAGCAGGGACAGGTCTGGGGCCAACGTCCTGACTTTC,CASSRDRSGANVLTF
-,TRBV7-8,-,TRBJ2-1,TGTGCCAGCAGCTTTGACAGGAGCTCCTACAATGAGCAGTTCTTC,CASSFDRSSYNEQFF
-,TRBV19,-,TRBJ2-2,TGTGCCAGTATGAAGGAATGGGGCTATAACACCGGGGAGCTGTTTTTT,CASMKEWGYNTGELFF
few,TRBV7-2,TRBD2,TRBJ2-7,TGTGCCAGCAGCTTAGCCGCTAGCGGGACCGAGCAGTACTTC,CASSLAASGTEQYF
-,TRBV7-9,-,TRBJ2-1,TGTGCCAGCAGCTTCTTTTCCGGGACCGCCCGAGATGAGCAGTTCTTC,CASSFFSGTARDEQFF
once,TRBV27,-,TRBJ1-5,TGTGCCAGCGGCCCGAATCTTAGCAATCAGCCCCAGCATTTT,CASGPNLSNQPQHF
-,TRBV6-5,TRBD1,TRBJ2-7,TGTGCCAGCAGTTTTTCCGGGACAGACTCCTACGAGCAGTACTTC,CASSFSGTDSYEQYF
-,TRBV3-1/TRBV3-2,-,TRBJ1-1,TGTGCCAGCAGCCAGCTAGCGAGGAGGACTGAAGCTTTCTTT,CASSQLARRTEAFF
-,TRBV30,-,TRBJ2-6,TGTGCCTGGAGTGGGGGGTCTGGGGCCAACGTCCTGACTTTC,CAWSGGSGANVLTF